The 4 T cell receptor beta chains in this list originate from one sample, sequenced in a study of blood T cell repertoires in COVID-19. The repertoire was sequenced with immunoSEQ multiplex PCR; TCRdb's copy has only in-frame clones and lacks some. This sample yields 200,000 to 250,000 clones, of which approximately 81% are seen a single time; less than 20% belongs to the top ten. Sequencing was done on a sample of peripheral blood. The receptors were sampled from a woman of 80 years or more with active or convalescent COVID-19.

This chain connects TRBV7-3 to TRBJ2-2; possible D gene TRBD1, 6 bases. The germline gives CDR1 SGHTA, CDR2 FQGTGA. The CDR3 has 18 residues. V lost 1 base and J lost 4, with 19 bases in between. DNA for the CDR3: TGTGCCAGCAGCTTAATCCCGCTGACAGGACAGAGCACCGGGGAGCTGTTTTTT. Protein: CASSLIPLTGQSTGELFF.

This clone was seen a single time. This rearrangement joins TRBV6-6 to TRBJ1-3; 7 nucleotides match TRBD1. Germline V gives CDR1 MNHNY, CDR2 SVGAGI (reference sequence). This CDR3 is built from 14 residues. The V and J ends lost 5 bases and 7 bases, in that order; junction bases with no gene match: 8. CDR3 region: CASSQGQLSNTIYF. The DNA for the CDR3 is TGTGCCAGCAGTCAGGGACAGCTCTCTAACACCATATATTTT.

This clone showed up just once. V gene TRBV24-1 combines with J gene TRBJ2-5; TRBD1 agrees at 10 bases. The V and J ends lost 3 bases and 4 bases, in that order; junction bases with no gene match: 4. This CDR3 comprises 15 residues. CDR1 is KGHDR, CDR2 SFDVKD, per germline. Here the CDR3 reads CATSDRTGGIETQYF. For the CDR3, the DNA is TGTGCCACCAGTGATAGGACAGGGGGGATAGAGACCCAGTACTTC.

The J gene is TRBJ2-2, the V gene TRBV25-1; 9 positions match TRBD2. This CDR3 spans 17 amino acids. From germline, CDR1 is MGHDK and CDR2 SYGVNS. J gave up 6 bases and V 1 base, and 9 bases lay outside the gene matches. The CDR3 loop reads CASSELGVAGASGELFF. The CDR3 DNA sequence: TGTGCCAGCAGTGAATTAGGGGTAGCGGGAGCGTCCGGGGAGCTGTTTTTT.